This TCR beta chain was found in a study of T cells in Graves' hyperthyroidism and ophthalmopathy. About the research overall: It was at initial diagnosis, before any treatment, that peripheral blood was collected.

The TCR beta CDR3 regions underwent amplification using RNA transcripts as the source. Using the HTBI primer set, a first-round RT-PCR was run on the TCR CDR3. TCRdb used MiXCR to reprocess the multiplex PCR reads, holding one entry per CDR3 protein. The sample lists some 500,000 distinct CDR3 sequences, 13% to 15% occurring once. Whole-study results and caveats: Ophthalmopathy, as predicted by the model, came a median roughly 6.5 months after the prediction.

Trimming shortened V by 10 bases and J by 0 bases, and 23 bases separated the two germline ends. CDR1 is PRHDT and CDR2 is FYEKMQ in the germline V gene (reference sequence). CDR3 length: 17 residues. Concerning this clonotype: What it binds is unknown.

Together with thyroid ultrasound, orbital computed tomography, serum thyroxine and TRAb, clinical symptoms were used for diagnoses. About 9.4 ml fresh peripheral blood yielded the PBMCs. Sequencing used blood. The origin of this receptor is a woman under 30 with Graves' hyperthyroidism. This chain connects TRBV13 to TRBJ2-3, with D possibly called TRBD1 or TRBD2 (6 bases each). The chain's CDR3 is CATSRGPTFTSTDTQYF. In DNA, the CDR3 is TGTGCCACCTCCCGGGGGCCGACCTTCACTAGCACAGATACGCAGTATTTT.